One T cell receptor (beta chain) is described in this entry. Its antigen is not known. The CDR3 extends over 11 amino acids. J lost 4 bases, V lost 5 bases, and 2 bases had no gene match. CDR1 and CDR2 from the germline V gene are GTSNPN and SVGIG (reference sequence). The data belong to a study of STAT5B mutations in CD4+ large granular lymphocyte leukemia. The overall study: Healthy donors showed HLA-associated enrichment of the CDR3 'QG' motif. Study outcomes and limitations: Main leukemic clonotypes were patient-specific, but roughly 26% appeared at low frequency elsewhere. Patient CD4-sorted repertoires looked more clonal than healthy CD4+ repertoires, even without putative leukemic clones.

Repertoires were generated with immunoSEQ multiplex PCR, while TCRdb's copy carries only in-frame clones and drops some. Of approximately 30,000 clones listed, 70% to 75% are singletons. Sequenced material: CD4+ T cells from blood buffy coats. The clonotype comes from a human donor in good health. The chain joins TRBV30 to TRBJ2-7; the match to TRBD1 covers 7 bases. In nucleotides, the CDR3 is TGTGCCTGGGACAGGGTTTACGAGCAGTACTTC. Its translation: CAWDRVYEQYF.